Listed below are T cell receptor beta chains from one sample, sequenced in a study of Graves' ophthalmopathy and Graves' hyperthyroidism. TCRdb recomputed calls from the multiplex PCR reads with MiXCR, one row per CDR3 protein. Of 200,000 to 250,000 distinct CDR3 sequences in the sample, around 30% were seen once. Material for sequencing was peripheral blood. The source of these receptors is a man aged 50 to 60 with Graves' ophthalmopathy. The CDR3 runs from the conserved cysteine through the conserved F or W. A D gene is named only where the DNA matches it firmly. Only some rows state a clone size, as once, few, many or a class for expanded clones.

V: TRBV11-3; J: TRBJ1-1; size: NA; D: NA; DNA: TGTGCCAGCAGCTTAGACAAGGTCCTTGGAGGTTTCTTT; CDR3: CASSLDKVLGGFF
V: TRBV11-2; J: TRBJ2-5; size: NA; D: NA; DNA: TGTGCCAGCAGCTTAGCAGTAATTCAAGAGACCCAGTACTTC; CDR3: CASSLAVIQETQYF
V: TRBV11-3; J: TRBJ2-5; size: many; D: TRBD2; DNA: TGTGCCAGCAGCGAGAGACTAGCGGGTGAAGAGACCCAGTACTTC; CDR3: CASSERLAGEETQYF
V: TRBV4-1; J: TRBJ2-2; size: many; D: NA; DNA: TGCGCCAGCAGCCGCGGTCTGGGCACCGGGGAGCTGTTTTTT; CDR3: CASSRGLGTGELFF
V: TRBV9; J: TRBJ1-6; size: many; D: NA; DNA: TGTGCCAGCAGCGGGGTAAATTCACCCCTCCACTTT; CDR3: CASSGVNSPLHF
V: TRBV24-1; J: TRBJ2-7; size: many; D: TRBD2; DNA: TGTGCCACCAGTGATTTGGGGGCGGGAGGCCGCTACGAGCAGTACTTC; CDR3: CATSDLGAGGRYEQYF
V: TRBV27; J: TRBJ2-5; size: once; D: TRBD2; DNA: TGTGCCAGCTCTCCACTGGGACTAGCGGGAGGTGAGATGGAGACCCAGTACTTC; CDR3: CASSPLGLAGGEMETQYF
V: TRBV6-1; J: TRBJ1-3; size: NA; D: NA; DNA: TGTGCCAGCAGCCCGACTGACTCTGGAAACACCATATATTTT; CDR3: CASSPTDSGNTIYF
V: TRBV20-1; J: TRBJ1-1; size: once; D: TRBD1; DNA: TGCAGTGCTAGAGATCTCCAGGGGGCGAACGCTTTCTTT; CDR3: CSARDLQGANAFF
V: TRBV5-1; J: TRBJ2-7; size: many; D: TRBD1; DNA: TGCGCCAGCAGCTCTACCGGGACAGGGAGTATCTACGAGCAGTACTTC; CDR3: CASSSTGTGSIYEQYF
V: TRBV7-8; J: TRBJ2-5; size: NA; D: TRBD2; DNA: TGTGCCAGCAGCCCTAGGACTAGCGGGGGTAATGGGAAGACCCAGTACTTC; CDR3: CASSPRTSGGNGKTQYF
V: TRBV12-3/TRBV12-4; J: TRBJ2-7; size: NA; D: NA; DNA: TGTGCCAGCAGTCCCGTTTTCGCCGAGCAGTACTTC; CDR3: CASSPVFAEQYF
V: TRBV27; J: TRBJ1-2; size: NA; D: NA; DNA: TGTGCCAGCAGTCTTAAGGGCTACTATGGCTACACCTTC; CDR3: CASSLKGYYGYTF
V: TRBV10-1; J: TRBJ1-2; size: many; D: NA; DNA: TGCGCCAGCAGTGCAAATAACTATGGCTACACCTTC; CDR3: CASSANNYGYTF
V: TRBV4-1; J: TRBJ1-5; size: many; D: NA; DNA: TGCGCCAGCAGCCCCTCTCCAGGGGCCGGGAGCAATCAGCCCCAGCATTTT; CDR3: CASSPSPGAGSNQPQHF
V: TRBV6-5; J: TRBJ2-2; size: many; D: NA; DNA: TGTGCCAGCACTACACCTAATACCGGGGAGCTGTTTTTT; CDR3: CASTTPNTGELFF
V: TRBV7-2; J: TRBJ2-7; size: once; D: TRBD2; DNA: TGTGCCAGCAGCTTAAGCCTAGCGGGAGTGATATACGAGCAGTACTTC; CDR3: CASSLSLAGVIYEQYF
V: TRBV7-3; J: TRBJ2-5; size: many; D: TRBD2; DNA: TGTGCCAGCAGCTTACTAGCGGCAGAGACCCAGTACTTC; CDR3: CASSLLAAETQYF
V: TRBV29-1; J: TRBJ2-7; size: many; D: NA; DNA: TGCAGCGTTGTAAGGGGTTATTCCTACGAGCAGTACTTC; CDR3: CSVVRGYSYEQYF
V: TRBV29-1; J: TRBJ2-7; size: many; D: NA; DNA: TGCAGCGTTGAAGTCGCTAACTCCTACGAGCAGTACTTC; CDR3: CSVEVANSYEQYF
V: TRBV28; J: TRBJ2-7; size: NA; D: NA; DNA: TGTGCCAGCAGTCTCATTCGGGTAGACGAGCAGTACTTC; CDR3: CASSLIRVDEQYF
V: TRBV6-1; J: TRBJ2-7; size: many; D: TRBD1; DNA: TGTGCCAGCAGCCGGGACAGGGAGTACGAGCAGTACTTC; CDR3: CASSRDREYEQYF
V: TRBV29-1; J: TRBJ1-5; size: many; D: NA; DNA: TGCAGCGTTGAAGACCCGCCGGACCCCCAGCATTTT; CDR3: CSVEDPPDPQHF
V: TRBV19; J: TRBJ2-5; size: NA; D: TRBD1; DNA: TGTGCCAGTAGTATTAAGGGGGCAGGCGATCAAGAGACCCAGTACTTC; CDR3: CASSIKGAGDQETQYF
V: TRBV29-1; J: TRBJ2-7; size: NA; D: TRBD2; DNA: TGCAGCGTGGGGGGGAGCTCCTACGAGCAGTACTTC; CDR3: CSVGGSSYEQYF
V: TRBV29-1; J: TRBJ2-5; size: many; D: NA; DNA: TGCAGCGTGGGGACCGGGGGACTGTACCAAGAGACCCAGTACTTC; CDR3: CSVGTGGLYQETQYF
V: TRBV7-9; J: TRBJ2-7; size: many; D: NA; DNA: TGTGCCAGCAGCCCCGCGGGGTTAGGGAACGAGCAGTACTTC; CDR3: CASSPAGLGNEQYF
V: TRBV12-3/TRBV12-4; J: TRBJ1-1; size: many; D: NA; DNA: TGTGCCAGCAGATCCGGCCCAGCCCCAGGGGCTTTCTTT; CDR3: CASRSGPAPGAFF
V: TRBV7-3; J: TRBJ2-5; size: many; D: TRBD2; DNA: TGTGCCAGCAGCTTAACGGGACTAGCACAAGAGACCCAGTACTTC; CDR3: CASSLTGLAQETQYF
V: TRBV6-1; J: TRBJ1-1; size: NA; D: NA; DNA: TGTGCCAGCAGTGAAAGGGTCTCTGAAGCTTTCTTT; CDR3: CASSERVSEAFF
V: TRBV27; J: TRBJ1-2; size: NA; D: NA; DNA: TGTGCCAGCAGTGGGGTAAAACAGGATTATGGCTACACCTTC; CDR3: CASSGVKQDYGYTF
V: TRBV7-8; J: TRBJ1-1; size: many; D: NA; DNA: TGTGCCAGTAGCTTAGAGTATGGGGCTCTGGAAATGAACACTGAAGCTTTCTTT; CDR3: CASSLEYGALEMNTEAFF
V: TRBV29-1; J: TRBJ1-2; size: many; D: NA; DNA: TGCAGCGCGGGGATTAACTATGGCTACACCTTC; CDR3: CSAGINYGYTF
V: TRBV7-8; J: TRBJ2-5; size: many; D: NA; DNA: TGTGCCAGCAGTCCTACTAGCCCCTCACCAGAGACCCAGTACTTC; CDR3: CASSPTSPSPETQYF
V: TRBV28; J: TRBJ2-5; size: many; D: NA; DNA: TGTGCCAGCAGTCATGGGCTAGCGCTGATAAAAGAGACCCAGTACTTC; CDR3: CASSHGLALIKETQYF
V: TRBV12-3/TRBV12-4; J: TRBJ2-7; size: NA; D: NA; DNA: TGTGCCAGCAGTTTTGCGCACAGGTACTACGAGCAGTACTTC; CDR3: CASSFAHRYYEQYF
V: TRBV19; J: TRBJ2-5; size: many; D: NA; DNA: TGTGCCAGTAGTATATCCGAAGGGACCCAGTACTTC; CDR3: CASSISEGTQYF
V: TRBV10-3; J: TRBJ2-2; size: many; D: TRBD2; DNA: TGTGCCATCAGACCCGGTGGACTAGCGGGAGATACCGGGGAGCTGTTTTTT; CDR3: CAIRPGGLAGDTGELFF
V: TRBV29-1; J: TRBJ2-7; size: many; D: TRBD1; DNA: TGCAGCGTTGCGGGACAGGGAGGCCAGGCCTACGAGCAGTACTTC; CDR3: CSVAGQGGQAYEQYF
V: TRBV30; J: TRBJ1-1; size: few; D: NA; DNA: TGTGCCTGGATGGGGACTGGAGACACTGAAGCTTTCTTT; CDR3: CAWMGTGDTEAFF
V: TRBV6-5; J: TRBJ2-5; size: many; D: TRBD1; DNA: TGTGCCAGCAGTTACTCCCAGGGGGCGTACGAGACCCAGTACTTC; CDR3: CASSYSQGAYETQYF
V: TRBV25-1; J: TRBJ1-2; size: many; D: TRBD1; DNA: TGTGCCAGCAGTGAATATGACAGGGGATATGGCTACACCTTC; CDR3: CASSEYDRGYGYTF
V: TRBV12-3/TRBV12-4; J: TRBJ1-5; size: NA; D: NA; DNA: TGTGCCAGCAGCACAGGGTTGCAGCCCCAGCATTTT; CDR3: CASSTGLQPQHF
V: TRBV28; J: TRBJ2-7; size: many; D: NA; DNA: TGTGCCAGCAGTTCACAAACGATCCTATACAGCTACGAGCAGTACTTC; CDR3: CASSSQTILYSYEQYF
V: TRBV3-1; J: TRBJ1-5; size: many; D: NA; DNA: TGTGCCAGCAGCCAAGGATGGGGGTTTCAGCCCCAGCATTTT; CDR3: CASSQGWGFQPQHF
V: TRBV19; J: TRBJ2-2; size: few; D: TRBD2; DNA: TGTGCCAGTATCTCCCGCGGGGGGGCCGCGATGAACACCGGGGAGCTGTTTTTT; CDR3: CASISRGGAAMNTGELFF
V: TRBV28; J: TRBJ2-7; size: many; D: TRBD2; DNA: TGTGCCAGCAGTCTCCGGGGGGGGCTTACCTACGAGCAGTACTTC; CDR3: CASSLRGGLTYEQYF
V: TRBV6-2/TRBV6-3; J: TRBJ1-1; size: NA; D: NA; DNA: TGTGCCAGCAGCCAAATACAGACCAGAAAGAACACTGAAGCTTTCTTT; CDR3: CASSQIQTRKNTEAFF
V: TRBV7-6; J: TRBJ1-2; size: once; D: TRBD1; DNA: TGTGCCAGCAGCTTAGGGACAGGGGTTAGAGGCTACACCTTC; CDR3: CASSLGTGVRGYTF
V: TRBV7-2; J: TRBJ2-5; size: many; D: NA; DNA: TGTGCCAGCAGCTTAGGAGGGGGGGGGGTGGAGACCCAGTACTTC; CDR3: CASSLGGGGVETQYF
V: TRBV12-3/TRBV12-4; J: TRBJ2-7; size: NA; D: TRBD2; DNA: TGTGCCAGCAGTTTCAAGCGGGGACCCTACGAGCAGTACTTC; CDR3: CASSFKRGPYEQYF
V: TRBV6-5; J: TRBJ2-7; size: NA; D: NA; DNA: TGTGCCAGCAGTTACTCTTTGGACTCGGCCTACGAGCAGTACTTC; CDR3: CASSYSLDSAYEQYF
V: TRBV29-1; J: TRBJ1-3; size: many; D: NA; DNA: TGCAGCGTTGTAGGGCTTGACACCATATATTTT; CDR3: CSVVGLDTIYF
V: TRBV6-2/TRBV6-3; J: TRBJ2-2; size: NA; D: TRBD2; DNA: TGTGCCAGCAGTTACCTAGCGGGAGGGTTAGGGGAGCTGTTTTTT; CDR3: CASSYLAGGLGELFF
V: TRBV19; J: TRBJ2-2; size: many; D: NA; DNA: TGTGCCAGTAGCAACAGGGTCACCGGGGAGCTGTTTTTT; CDR3: CASSNRVTGELFF
V: TRBV28; J: TRBJ1-2; size: NA; D: NA; DNA: TGTGCCAGCAGCTCCCGGGACATCAGAATTGATGGCTACACCTTC; CDR3: CASSSRDIRIDGYTF
V: TRBV28; J: TRBJ2-5; size: NA; D: NA; DNA: TGTGCCAGCAGTTTTGGTACAGGGCGGAGGGAGACCCAGTACTTC; CDR3: CASSFGTGRRETQYF
V: TRBV2; J: TRBJ2-7; size: many; D: NA; DNA: TGTGCCAGCAAGAAGAGGAGCTCCTATGAGCAGTACTTC; CDR3: CASKKRSSYEQYF
V: TRBV19; J: TRBJ2-4; size: many; D: TRBD1; DNA: TGTGCCAGTAGTACGCAGGGGGCCCAAAACATTCAGTACTTC; CDR3: CASSTQGAQNIQYF